This T cell receptor (beta chain) was recovered during a study of cytomegalovirus exposure and HLA in healthy donors. Produced via immunoSEQ multiplex PCR; TCRdb's table is partial and in-frame only. The profile shows about 140,000 clones, roughly four fifths of them singletons. The clonotype originates from a woman in her 30s in good health and CMV-seronegative. The sequenced sample consisted of PBMCs.

In DNA form, the CDR3 reads TGTGCCAGCAGCCCGGGACAGGATGAAACTGAAGCTTTCTTT. This gives the protein CASSPGQDETEAFF. This rearrangement joins TRBV6-5 to TRBJ1-1, with 8 bases matching TRBD1. This CDR3 spans 14 amino acids. Germline V gene sequence: CDR1 MNHEY, CDR2 SVGAGI. Germline trimming cut 6 bases from V and 5 bases from J; bases unmatched to any gene: 8.